Presented here are 18 T cell receptor beta chains from one specimen sequenced in a study of long-term antiretroviral therapy in people with HIV. The authors ran the immunoSEQ assay, v3.0, at survey level. Generated by immunoSEQ multiplex PCR, the TCRdb table keeps only in-frame clones and is missing some. The table records more than 25,000 clones, roughly 87% of them present only once. Sequences were derived from unsorted PBMCs, sampled 2 years after starting antiretroviral therapy. The receptors were gathered from a man aged 50-59 years with HIV.

This clone was seen just once. The genes are TRBV6-5 and TRBJ1-1, with D tentatively TRBD1 (5 bases). The CDR3 sequence is 14 residues long. CDR1 MNHEY and CDR2 SVGAGI come from the germline V gene. Between the trimmed V and J ends, which lost 7 bases and 5 bases, there was a span of 17 bases. In nucleotides, the CDR3 is TGTGCCAGCACCTTATTTGGGGGGAATACTGAAGCTTTCTTT. This sequence encodes CASTLFGGNTEAFF.

CDR3 nucleotide sequence: TGTGCCAGCAGCCCAGGGGGGTGGCTCTACGAGCAGTACTTC. This encodes CASSPGGWLYEQYF. The chain links TRBV7-2 to TRBJ2-7, with D possibly matching TRBD1 (7 bases). CDR3 length: 14 amino acids. Germline CDR1 and CDR2: SGHTA and FQGNSA. V was cut by 5 bases and J by 3 bases, with 14 bases left in between. The whole variable domain, filled in from reference TRBV7-2 and TRBJ2-7, reads GAGVSQSPSNKVTEKGKDVELRCDPISGHTALYWYRQSLGQGLEFLIYFQGNSAPDKSGLPSDRFSAERTGGSVSTLTIQRTQQEDSAVYLCASSPGGWLYEQYFGPGTRLTVT.

The genes are TRBV12-5 and TRBJ2-1; 7 nucleotides agree with TRBD1. V shed 5 bases and J 4 bases; nucleotides not matched to a gene: 17. The V gene's germline CDR1 is LGHNT and CDR2 FRNRAP. CDR3 size: 18 residues. CDR3 in amino acids: CASGPTDRDRAAYNEQFF. In nucleotides, the CDR3 is TGTGCTAGTGGTCCAACCGACCGTGACAGGGCTGCATACAATGAGCAGTTCTTC.

The rearrangement links TRBV15 to TRBJ2-4; maybe TRBD1 (5 bases). In germline, CDR1 is LNHNV, CDR2 YYDKDF (reference sequence). Trimming cost V 3 bases and J 0 bases, with 9 bases left between them. This CDR3 is built from 15 residues. The CDR3 coding sequence is TGTGCCACCAGCAGGGAAGGGGTAGCCAAAAACATTCAGTACTTC. Translating gives CATSREGVAKNIQYF. Looking up the rest from reference TRBV15 and TRBJ2-4 gives the full variable domain: DAMVIQNPRYQVTQFGKPVTLSCSQTLNHNVMYWYQQKSSQAPKLLFHYYDKDFNNEADTPDNFQSRRPNTSFCFLDIRSPGLGDTAMYLCATSREGVAKNIQYFGAGTRLSVL.

The chain combines TRBV4-1 with TRBJ2-5; TRBD1 agrees at 9 bases. J lost 3 bases, V lost 4 bases, and 9 bases had no gene match. The CDR3 is 16 residues long. Looked up from germline, CDR1 is MGHRA and CDR2 is YSYEKL. The CDR3 is CASSPLETGGKETQYF. The CDR3 nucleotides are TGCGCCAGCAGCCCGCTGGAGACAGGGGGAAAAGAGACCCAGTACTTC.

The chain recombines TRBV2 with TRBJ1-2; tentatively, D is TRBD1 (6 bases). CDR1 is SNHLY and CDR2 is FYNNEI in the germline V gene. The CDR3 length is 16 residues. V was trimmed by 4 bases and J by 3 bases, leaving 18 bases between them. As DNA, the CDR3 is TGTGCCAGCAGTGGAACTTCCTTGGGGGGCGACTATGGCTACACCTTC. It specifies CASSGTSLGGDYGYTF.

This sequence joins TRBV6-6 and TRBJ1-4; D gene ambiguous. The V end lost 5 bases, the J end lost 4 bases, and 5 bases lay between the germline ends. Per the germline V gene, CDR1 is MNHNY and CDR2 is SVGAGI (reference sequence). The CDR3 is 12 amino acids. The DNA of the CDR3 is TGTGCCAGCAGTGACCTTAATGAAAAACTGTTTTTT. Translated: CASSDLNEKLFF.

The rearrangement links TRBV11-2 to TRBJ2-3; D uncertain. The CDR3 has 16 residues. Germline lookup yields CDR1 SGHAT and CDR2 FQNNGV. V was trimmed by 2 bases and J by 0 bases, leaving 12 bases between them. CDR3 loop: CASSLKVQISTDTQYF. The DNA of the CDR3 is TGTGCCAGCAGCTTAAAAGTACAGATAAGCACAGATACGCAGTATTTT.

This clone was observed once. The chain is built from TRBV12-5 and TRBJ1-5; D gene unclear. Germline V CDR1 and CDR2: LGHNT, FRNRAP. There are 15 residues in the CDR3. Trimming stripped 6 bases from V and 0 bases from J, with 12 bases between. The CDR3 loop is CASGRGSYSNQPQHF. DNA of the CDR3: TGTGCTAGTGGCCGGGGTTCTTATAGCAATCAGCCCCAGCATTTT.

The V call is TRBV2, the J call TRBJ1-2, with D possibly matching TRBD1 (5 bases). The CDR3 runs 13 residues. Trimming left V 4 bases short and J 4 bases short, with 10 bases between. Germline values: CDR1 SNHLY, CDR2 FYNNEI. CDR3 nucleotides: TGTGCCAGCAGTGGGCGAGGGACCTATGGCTACACCTTC. Protein: CASSGRGTYGYTF.

V gene TRBV12-5 combines with J gene TRBJ2-1; D remains unclear. Germline V CDR1 and CDR2: LGHNT, FRNRAP. The CDR3 runs 11 residues. The V end was cut by 5 bases, the J end by 7 bases, with 6 bases between. CDR3 protein: CASGLMNEQFF. In nucleotides, the CDR3 is TGTGCTAGTGGTCTAATGAATGAGCAGTTCTTC.

The chain couples TRBV11-2 to TRBJ1-2, with a weak D call TRBD1 (6 bases). The CDR3 has 14 residues. Trimming cost V 1 base and J 6 bases, with 12 bases left between them. From germline, CDR1 is SGHAT and CDR2 FQNNGV. DNA for the CDR3: TGTGCCAGCAGCTTAGTTACAGGGTCGGATGGCTACACCTTC. It codes for CASSLVTGSDGYTF. Looking up the rest from reference TRBV11-2 and TRBJ1-2 gives the full variable domain: EAGVAQSPRYKIIEKRQSVAFWCNPISGHATLYWYQQILGQGPKLLIQFQNNGVVDDSQLPKDRFSAERLKGVDSTLKIQPAKLEDSAVYLCASSLVTGSDGYTFGSGTRLTVV.

V gene TRBV10-3 combines with J gene TRBJ1-1; 7 bases agree with TRBD1. CDR3 length: 15 residues. The V and J ends lost 10 bases and 1 base, in that order; junction bases with no gene match: 12. Germline CDR1 reads ENHRY; CDR2 reads SYGVKD. Written as DNA, the CDR3 is TGTGCCACCGTACAGGGGTGGGGGGGGAACACTGAAGCTTTCTTT. The encoded protein is CATVQGWGGNTEAFF.

The J gene is TRBJ2-7, the V gene TRBV2, with a possible D match to TRBD1 (6 bases). This CDR3 is 15 amino acids long. Germline assignment: CDR1 SNHLY and CDR2 FYNNEI. Trimming stripped 7 bases from V and 0 bases from J, with 16 bases between. The DNA for the CDR3 is TGTGCCAGCATTTACCAGGGGATACGCTCCTACGAGCAGTACTTC. This codes for CASIYQGIRSYEQYF.

The chain employs TRBV5-6 and TRBJ1-1; D is possibly TRBD1 (6 bases). Germline CDR1 and CDR2: SGHDT and YYEEEE. V shed 4 bases and J shed 4 bases, with 14 bases lying between them. This CDR3 region has 14 residues. CDR3 in amino acids: CASSPNREGTEAFF. The CDR3 DNA sequence: TGTGCCAGCAGCCCTAACAGGGAGGGCACTGAAGCTTTCTTT.

The V and J genes are TRBV2 and TRBJ2-7; 8 nucleotides match TRBD2. Trimming cost V 5 bases and J 7 bases; bases outside gene matches: 4. CDR1 is SNHLY and CDR2 is FYNNEI in the germline V gene. The CDR3 is 12 amino acids. The DNA for the CDR3 is TGTGCCAGCAGTTCCGGGACTAGAGAGCAGTACTTC. As protein: CASSSGTREQYF.

V gene TRBV29-1 combines with J gene TRBJ2-1; possibly TRBD2 for D (7 bases). The CDR3 loop spans 15 amino acids. The germline V and J ends were trimmed by 7 bases and 5 bases, with 21 bases remaining between them. CDR1 is SQVTM, CDR2 ANQGSEA, per germline. The CDR3 DNA reads TGCAGCGCTGGTTCAAGGGGGGGCTTGGACAATGAGCAGTTCTTC. As protein: CSAGSRGGLDNEQFF.

The V and J genes are TRBV6-5 and TRBJ1-2, with TRBD1 matching over 7 bases. Germline CDR1 reads MNHEY; CDR2 reads SVGAGI. The CDR3 extends over 15 amino acids. With 2 bases clipped from V and 0 bases from J, the junction kept 3 bases outside the gene matches. The CDR3 here is CASSYIRGTNYGYTF. CDR3 sequence (DNA): TGTGCCAGCAGTTACATCAGGGGGACTAACTATGGCTACACCTTC.